This T cell receptor beta chain was captured by sequencing in a study of T cell responses to AZD1222 COVID-19 vaccine (dated by TCRdb to about 2021). In terms of the full investigation: AZD1222 recipients with second doses at about 4 weeks or about 12 weeks were pooled, because spike-specific TCR depth and breadth did not differ between schedules. A total of 233 trial participants underwent TCR sequencing, of whom about 200 had received two doses of AZD1222 and around 25 had received two doses of the MenACWY control vaccine. Trial participants were enrolled by age into 18-55, 56-69 and 70-plus year subgroups, with about 150, 28 and 57 TCR-sequenced participants respectively. Results the study describes overall, beyond this receptor: Conclusions about previously exposed vaccinees are limited because only five or six AZD1222 recipients were SARS-CoV-2 seropositive at baseline. Because no day 14 peak-response samples were available, repertoires were characterized only after the peak T cell response. The 56-69-year group was small, and its depth increase did not reach significance, likely because of low power. CD4 TCRs associated with the vaccine covered the entire spike protein, and the dominant responses were in regions 160-218 and 743-854. Spike-specific TCR breadth and depth rose significantly after two AZD1222 doses compared with day 0 and with MenACWY recipients. Nearly half of unique spike-specific TCRs reportedly recognized epitopes outside regions mutated in the B.1.351 and B.1.1.7 variants. Participants were mostly white British and included more females than males, and it was suggested by the authors that clonal diversity may have been underestimated.

The CDR3 regions of human TCRbeta chains were analyzed by immunosequencing. The study's own analysis went as follows. Repertoire TCRs were checked for matches against a reference library of SARS-CoV-2-specific TCRs that had been generated using the MIRA antigen-specificity platform. Breadth was defined as the fraction of unique TCRs that were SARS-CoV-2-associated, and depth was defined as the fraction of total T cells that were SARS-CoV-2-associated. Using the MIRA data, every spike-specific TCR was mapped to the spike region that the TCR reacted to and assigned to either a CD4 or a CD8 class. Log10-transformed breadth and depth values were compared by one-way ANOVA with Sidak's multiple comparisons tests. The immuneACCESS repertoire file appears here via TCRdb, limited to in-frame rearrangements. These files lack a portion of the clones; in checked studies, under half of the deficit traces to unresolved V genes, and the cause of the others is not known. The V and J calls and clone size come from that table; D and trimming were worked out from the DNA. Here the sample has 120,000 to 150,000 clones; just over 90% occur a single time. The ten largest clones add up to approximately 3.6% of the sample.

About this clone: Its antigen remains undetermined. One base away there is no much larger clone; base qualities are not given.

Per the publication, the time point label means: baseline before first vaccination. Vaccinee samples came from UK trials COV001 and COV002, including a single-blind randomized controlled phase 2/3 trial of AZD1222 (ChAdOx1 nCoV-19) in healthy adults. Trial participant PBMC samples were collected at day 0 and day 28 after the second dose for TCRbeta chain sequencing. Relative to germline, V is 7 bases shorter and J is 1 base shorter, with 13 bases between their ends. From cysteine to phenylalanine, the CDR3 is 14 amino acids long. The read is trimmed to its CDR3 DNA, 42 bases read in frame from base 1. For CDR1 and CDR2, the germline V gene lists MNHEY and SVGAGI.

The sequence links TRBV6-5 to TRBJ1-1, with the D gene not confidently named. This specimen was peripheral blood, taken on day 0 of AZD1222 vaccination. This receptor was obtained from an adult in good health. The CDR3 protein sequence reads: CASTRGAPNTEAFF. The DNA reads TGTGCCAGCACTCGGGGAGCTCCGAACACTGAAGCTTTCTTT.